One and the same sample provided the 13 T cell receptor beta chains below, sequenced in a study of T cells and copy number aberrations in small-cell lung cancer. Sequencing was performed with immunoSEQ multiplex PCR; in TCRdb, only in-frame clones are kept and a portion is missing. The data contain 6,000 or so clones, more than 70% of them seen just once; the ten biggest clones take up 7% to 9.5%. Sequencing was carried out using tumor tissue. These receptors were obtained from a man aged 50-59 years with small cell lung cancer.

The rearrangement uses TRBV4-2 and TRBJ1-2; TRBD1 might be the D (6 bases). The CDR3 has 16 residues. Germline CDR1 is LGHNA and CDR2 is YNFKEQ. Deletions cut 0 bases from V and 1 base from J, with 12 bases between. CDR3 bases: TGTGCCAGCAGCCAAGAAGGGGGGAACGGTAACTATGGCTACACCTTC. It encodes CASSQEGGNGNYGYTF.

V and J are TRBV18 and TRBJ2-2, with D maybe TRBD1 (6 bases). The V and J ends lost 4 bases and 5 bases respectively, with 11 bases between them. This CDR3 comprises 14 residues. CDR1 KGHSH and CDR2 LQKENI come from the germline V gene. CDR3 nucleotides: TGTGCCAGCTCACACACGAGGGGGACCGGGGAGCTGTTTTTT. Translated, it gives CASSHTRGTGELFF. Full variable domain (remainder filled in from reference TRBV18 and TRBJ2-2): NAGVMQNPRHLVRRRGQEARLRCSPMKGHSHVYWYRQLPEEGLKFMVYLQKENIIDESGMPKERFSAEFPKEGPSILRIQQVVRGDSAAYFCASSHTRGTGELFFGEGSRLTVL.

CDR3 bases: TGTGCCAGCAGCTTCTATGGGAATGAGCAGTTCTTC. Its protein is CASSFYGNEQFF. V usage is TRBV7-2 and J usage is TRBJ2-1; D remains unclear. Germline assignment: CDR1 SGHTA and CDR2 FQGNSA. CDR3 size: 12 residues. The V end lost 3 bases, the J end lost 7 bases, and 7 bases lay between the germline ends.

This chain joins TRBV11-2 and TRBJ2-3; maybe TRBD2 (5 bases). The CDR3 loop spans 15 amino acids. The germline V and J ends were trimmed by 6 bases and 0 bases, with 13 bases remaining between them. Germline CDR1 SGHAT, CDR2 FQNNGV. The chain's CDR3 is CASSSRGYSTDTQYF. In nucleotides, the CDR3 is TGTGCCAGCAGTAGCCGCGGGTATAGCACAGATACGCAGTATTTT.

The rearrangement uses TRBV11-1 and TRBJ2-3; D gene uncertain. The V end lost 2 bases, the J end lost 5 bases, and 11 bases lay between the germline ends. This CDR3 contains 14 residues. Looked up from germline, CDR1 is SGHAT and CDR2 is FQDESV (reference sequence). The CDR3 DNA is TGTGCCAGCAGCTTACACACTTCGGGAGATACGCAGTATTTT. It encodes CASSLHTSGDTQYF.

The chain couples TRBV7-9 to TRBJ2-3; 7 bases fit TRBD2. In germline, CDR1 is SEHNR, CDR2 FQNEAQ (reference sequence). This CDR3 is built from 17 residues. Trimming took 5 bases from V and 6 from J; bases not matched to a gene: 17. CDR3 in DNA: TGTGCCAGCAGCCCGGCGGGAGTTTGGTATTTTGGGGATACGCAGTATTTT. Translation gives CASSPAGVWYFGDTQYF.

The chain employs TRBV9 and TRBJ2-5; D remains ambiguous. The V end was cut by 0 bases, the J end by 3 bases, with 9 bases between. This CDR3 contains 14 residues. The germline V gene encodes CDR1 SGDLS and CDR2 YYNGEE. CDR3: CASSVDYNEETQYF. In DNA form, the CDR3 reads TGTGCCAGCAGCGTAGACTATAACGAAGAGACCCAGTACTTC.

This clone was recorded once. The chain has TRBV7-2 and TRBJ2-1; unclear D gene. Germline assignment: CDR1 SGHTA and CDR2 FQGNSA. The CDR3 runs to 13 residues. Trimming took 3 bases from V and 6 from J, leaving 9 bases between them. The CDR3: CASSLGYLNEQFF. DNA for the CDR3: TGTGCCAGCAGCTTGGGGTATCTCAATGAGCAGTTCTTC.

This chain links TRBV7-9 with TRBJ2-7; TRBD2 might be the D (6 bases). The CDR3 totals 13 residues. V was clipped by 3 bases and J by 0 bases, with 6 bases between them. CDR1 SEHNR and CDR2 FQNEAQ come from the germline V gene (reference sequence). In DNA, the CDR3 is TGTGCCAGCAGCTTCGGGAGCTCCTACGAGCAGTACTTC. Translation: CASSFGSSYEQYF.

The J gene is TRBJ2-7, the V gene TRBV6-5; D is possibly TRBD1 or TRBD2 (5 bases each). CDR1 MNHEY and CDR2 SVGAGI come from the germline V gene. The V and J ends lost 8 bases and 7 bases respectively, with 12 bases between them. The CDR3 totals 11 residues. The CDR3 nucleotides read TGTGCCAGCCGGGACGGACCGGAGCAGTACTTC. This codes for CASRDGPEQYF.

V is TRBV10-1 and J is TRBJ2-3, with TRBD1 as a possible D gene (5 bases). Germline assignment: CDR1 WNHNN and CDR2 SYGVQD (reference sequence). V was cut by 3 bases and J by 3 bases, with 7 bases left in between. CDR3 length: 13 amino acids. CDR3 DNA sequence: TGCGCCAGCAGTGATCAGGGAACAGATACGCAGTATTTT. It is translated as CASSDQGTDTQYF.

The CDR3 DNA reads TGTGCCAGCAGCGCGAGGGAGGGTGGCTACACCTTC. It specifies CASSAREGGYTF. The genes are TRBV9 and TRBJ1-2; D unclear. There are 12 residues in the CDR3. V shed 3 bases and J shed 7 bases, with 10 bases lying between them. Germline V CDR1 and CDR2: SGDLS, YYNGEE.

The chain is built from TRBV11-2 and TRBJ2-5; 7 bases agree with TRBD2. The CDR3 contains 17 residues. Germline values: CDR1 SGHAT, CDR2 FQNNGV. V was pared by 0 bases and J by 1 base, with 8 bases of the junction left unmatched. The chain's CDR3 is CASSLDRWEGPQETQYF. The CDR3, as DNA: TGTGCCAGCAGCTTAGATCGGTGGGAGGGTCCCCAAGAGACCCAGTACTTC. The variable domain in full, completed from reference TRBV11-2 and TRBJ2-5, reads EAGVAQSPRYKIIEKRQSVAFWCNPISGHATLYWYQQILGQGPKLLIQFQNNGVVDDSQLPKDRFSAERLKGVDSTLKIQPAKLEDSAVYLCASSLDRWEGPQETQYFGPGTRLLVL.